The 23 T cell receptor beta chains below come from one sample, sequenced in a study of cytomegalovirus exposure and HLA in healthy donors. Primers for the PCR totalled 60 Vbeta and 13 Jbeta. Method: immunoSEQ multiplex PCR; TCRdb's copy keeps in-frame clones and lacks some. The sample has under 200,000 clones; about 65% are singletons. Sequencing input: PBMCs. The receptor set was obtained from a girl between 10 and 17 years old in good health and CMV-seronegative.

This chain uses TRBV29-1 with TRBJ2-7, with D maybe TRBD2 (6 bases). The germline V gene has CDR1 SQVTM and CDR2 ANQGSEA. The CDR3 contains 10 residues. V dropped 4 bases and J dropped 5 bases, with 6 bases sitting between them. The CDR3 loop is CSVAGDEQYF. The CDR3 nucleotides read TGCAGCGTTGCGGGGGACGAGCAGTACTTC.

The rearrangement uses TRBV13 and TRBJ2-7, with D perhaps matching TRBD2 (6 bases). Looked up from germline, CDR1 is PRHDT and CDR2 is FYEKMQ (reference sequence). V dropped 3 bases and J dropped 7 bases, with 13 bases sitting between them. This CDR3 is 13 amino acids long. The CDR3 DNA is TGTGCCAGCAGCTTTGCGGGGAATTGGGAGCAGTACTTC. It encodes CASSFAGNWEQYF. Full variable domain (missing parts from reference TRBV13 and TRBJ2-7): AAGVIQSPRHLIKEKRETATLKCYPIPRHDTVYWYQQGPGQDPQFLISFYEKMQSDKGSIPDRFSAQQFSDYHSELNMSSLELGDSALYFCASSFAGNWEQYFGPGTRLTVT.

The genes are TRBV20-1 and TRBJ2-1, with 9 bases fitting TRBD2. CDR1 is DFQATT and CDR2 is SNEGSKA in the germline V gene (reference sequence). The CDR3 is 11 amino acids. J lost 14 bases, V lost 3 bases, and 5 bases had no gene match. CDR3 DNA: TGCAGTGCTAGGGTCCCTAGCGGGGAGTTCTTC. Its translation: CSARVPSGEFF.

The chain combines TRBV29-1 with TRBJ2-1; 7 bases fit TRBD1. There are 12 residues in the CDR3. Per the germline V gene, CDR1 is SQVTM and CDR2 is ANQGSEA. The trim removed 7 bases at V and 9 bases at J, leaving 9 bases unmatched. The CDR3 sequence is CSGGTAAGEQFF. The CDR3 DNA follows: TGCAGCGGAGGGACAGCCGCAGGTGAGCAGTTCTTC.

J is TRBJ2-3 and V is TRBV4-2; a weak D match, TRBD2 (6 bases). Germline CDR1 is LGHNA and CDR2 is YNFKEQ. V was trimmed by 4 bases and J by 0 bases, leaving 14 bases between them. The CDR3 loop spans 16 amino acids. This CDR3 is CASSPSALASTDTQYF. Written as DNA, the CDR3 is TGTGCCAGCAGCCCTTCAGCACTAGCTAGCACAGATACGCAGTATTTT.

This clone was seen only a few times. This sequence joins TRBV11-2 and TRBJ1-6; no clear D gene. The V end was cut by 1 base, the J end by 7 bases, with 14 bases between. The CDR3 spans 16 residues. The germline V gene has CDR1 SGHAT and CDR2 FQNNGV. The CDR3 DNA is TGTGCCAGCAGCTTAGGCGGGTTTGGGATAAATTCACCCCTCCACTTT. Encoded protein: CASSLGGFGINSPLHF.

The chain links TRBV5-1 to TRBJ1-1; a possible D gene is TRBD1 (5 bases). This CDR3 contains 14 residues. V lost 6 bases and J 0 bases, leaving 12 bases between the germline ends. Germline values: CDR1 SGHRS, CDR2 YFSETQ. CDR3 bases: TGCGCCAGCACCGGCGGGACGGTGAACACTGAAGCTTTCTTT. This gives the protein CASTGGTVNTEAFF. The full variable domain, with the rest looked up from reference TRBV5-1 and TRBJ1-1, is KAGVTQTPRYLIKTRGQQVTLSCSPISGHRSVSWYQQTPGQGLQFLFEYFSETQRNKGNFPGRFSGRQFSNSRSEMNVSTLELGDSALYLCASTGGTVNTEAFFGQGTRLTVV.

The chain combines TRBV7-8 with TRBJ2-3; D might be TRBD1 (6 bases). Germline V gene sequence: CDR1 SGHVS, CDR2 FQNEAQ. V was pared by 5 bases and J by 4 bases, with 16 bases between. The CDR3 runs 15 residues. CDR3 region: CASSNGQNLADTQYF. The CDR3 DNA reads as TGTGCCAGCAGCAACGGACAGAATCTAGCAGATACGCAGTATTTT.

The rearrangement uses TRBV19 and TRBJ1-1; TRBD1 aligns across 7 bases. The CDR3 covers 14 residues. V was pared by 8 bases and J by 5 bases, with 11 bases of the junction left unmatched. Looked up from germline, CDR1 is LNHDA and CDR2 is SQIVND (reference sequence). CDR3 region: CASGPTGQGTEAFF. The CDR3 nucleotides are TGTGCCAGTGGCCCGACAGGGCAAGGGACTGAAGCTTTCTTT.

The rearrangement links TRBV11-2 to TRBJ1-1, with D possibly matching TRBD1 (5 bases). The CDR3 runs to 12 residues. Trimming took 5 bases from V and 7 from J, leaving 11 bases between them. Germline V gives CDR1 SGHAT, CDR2 FQNNGV. The CDR3 sequence is CASSGGWGEAFF. The CDR3 bases are TGTGCCAGCAGCGGGGGGTGGGGTGAAGCTTTCTTT.

This chain's CDR3 is CASSPDSDYGYTF. In nucleotides, the CDR3 is TGCGCCAGCAGCCCCGACAGCGACTATGGCTACACCTTC. The rearrangement joins TRBV4-1 to TRBJ1-2; TRBD1 is a possible D gene (5 bases). CDR1 is MGHRA and CDR2 is YSYEKL in the germline V gene. With 4 bases removed from V and 3 bases from J, the gap between germline ends came to 9 bases. The CDR3 contains 13 residues.

There are a few counts of this clone. The rearrangement links TRBV19 to TRBJ2-2; TRBD1 aligns across 7 bases. V dropped 5 bases and J dropped 5; count of bases not matched to a gene: 8. CDR3 size: 15 residues. Germline V gives CDR1 LNHDA, CDR2 SQIVND (reference sequence). CDR3 sequence: CASSADRVGTGELFF. In DNA, the CDR3 is TGTGCCAGTAGTGCCGACAGGGTCGGAACCGGGGAGCTGTTTTTT.

The chain employs TRBV4-1 and TRBJ1-4; D not certain. V lost 5 bases and J 0 bases, leaving 13 bases between the germline ends. This CDR3 comprises 16 residues. In germline, CDR1 is MGHRA, CDR2 YSYEKL. CDR3: CASSSRTVATNEKLFF. In nucleotides, the CDR3 is TGCGCCAGCAGCTCCCGGACTGTTGCAACTAATGAAAAACTGTTTTTT.

This chain uses TRBV6-5 with TRBJ1-4; 7 bases are shared with TRBD1. The J segment lost 8 bases and the V segment lost 4 bases, leaving 7 bases of the junction unmatched. CDR3 length: 14 amino acids. Germline V gives CDR1 MNHEY, CDR2 SVGAGI. The CDR3 loop reads CASSFTGDREKLFF. The CDR3 DNA reads as TGTGCCAGCAGTTTCACAGGGGATAGAGAAAAACTGTTTTTT.

V is TRBV10-2 and J is TRBJ2-5; 9 bases are shared with TRBD1. This CDR3 has 15 residues. V shed 7 bases and J 5 bases; nucleotides not matched to a gene: 11. Germline V lookup: CDR1 WSHSY, CDR2 SAAADI. The chain's CDR3 is CASTEGTGYKETQYF. For the CDR3, the DNA is TGCGCCAGCACCGAAGGGACAGGGTATAAGGAGACCCAGTACTTC.

This clone was counted once. The chain couples TRBV6-5 to TRBJ1-3, with no clear D. The germline CDR1 and CDR2 sequences are MNHEY and SVGAGI. CDR3 size: 14 residues. V shed 7 bases and J shed 1 base, with 11 bases lying between them. CDR3 bases: TGTGCCAGCACCCCGGACTTGTCTGGAAACACCATATATTTT. Its protein is CASTPDLSGNTIYF.

This chain connects TRBV21-1 to TRBJ1-4; TRBD1 is the table's D call and was not checked against the DNA. TRBV21-1 is an annotated pseudogene. This CDR3 comprises 17 residues. The CDR3 nucleotides read TGTGCCAGCAGCAATGGGAACAGGGAGACAACTAATGAAAAACTGTTTTTT. This sequence encodes CASSNGNRETTNEKLFF.

The CDR3 region is CASSQGTATNYGYTF. The CDR3 DNA is TGCGCCAGCAGCCAGGGAACAGCTACTAACTATGGCTACACCTTC. V gene TRBV5-1 combines with J gene TRBJ1-2; TRBD1 might be the D (5 bases). The V gene's germline CDR1 is SGHRS and CDR2 YFSETQ. V was cut by 4 bases and J by 0 bases, with 13 bases left in between. The CDR3 sequence is 15 residues long.

The chain has TRBV7-9 and TRBJ2-7; TRBD2 is a possible D gene (7 bases). Germline-derived CDR1 and CDR2 are SEHNR and FQNEAQ (reference sequence). There are 15 residues in the CDR3. The V gene lost 2 bases and the J gene lost 6 bases, with 17 bases spanning the gap. The CDR3, as DNA: TGTGCCAGCAGCTTAACGGGGGGCCCCCCGGCCGAGCAGTACTTC. It translates to CASSLTGGPPAEQYF.

The chain carries TRBV6-1 and TRBJ2-7; D gene uncertain. CDR3 size: 12 residues. V lost 2 bases, J lost 7 bases, and 9 bases lay in between. Germline CDR1 is MNHNS and CDR2 is SASEGT. The CDR3 DNA follows: TGTGCCAGCAGTGAAAGTACAGAAGAGCAGTACTTC. Residues: CASSESTEEQYF.

The chain employs TRBV7-6 and TRBJ2-3, with TRBD2 identical over 11 bases. V shed 3 bases, J shed 2 bases, and the junction held 4 bases outside the gene matches. The CDR3 consists of 16 residues. Germline loops: CDR1 SGHVS, CDR2 FNYEAQ. CDR3 protein: CASSLTSGAYTDTQYF. The DNA of the CDR3 is TGTGCCAGCAGCTTGACTAGCGGGGCTTACACAGATACGCAGTATTTT.

This rearrangement joins TRBV7-2 to TRBJ1-1; perhaps TRBD1 as D (5 bases). The CDR3 length is 14 residues. Germline V gene sequence: CDR1 SGHTA, CDR2 FQGNSA. The V end lost 3 bases, the J end lost 2 bases, and 10 bases lay between the germline ends. CDR3 loop: CASSFGAGNTEAFF. CDR3 DNA: TGTGCCAGCAGCTTTGGGGCCGGTAACACTGAAGCTTTCTTT.

This sequence joins TRBV19 and TRBJ1-6; 7 bases map to TRBD1. Germline V gene sequence: CDR1 LNHDA, CDR2 SQIVND (reference sequence). This CDR3 contains 14 residues. The V gene end was trimmed by 6 bases and the J gene end by 10 bases; junction bases not matched to a gene: 9. CDR3: CASSRQGVQSPLHF. CDR3 bases: TGTGCCAGTAGCAGACAGGGAGTACAGTCACCCCTCCACTTT.